The 20 T cell receptor beta chains below all came from one sample that was sequenced in a study of breast tumors, draining lymph nodes, adjacent tissues (TCRdb year 2016). Lymph node samples were obtained from the axillary draining lymph nodes of breast cancer patients. The library was built by means of multiplex PCR. The listed sequencing device is Illumina HiSeq 2000. The raw public reads went through TCRdb reprocessing: fastp at Q25, MiXCR clone calling, in-frame beta chains kept. Rows merge per CDR3 protein into single entries with the most common DNA and genes. This sample is represented by about 230,000 distinct CDR3 sequences; 32% of them were singletons. The leading ten clones occupy 1.2% to 1.5% of the sample. Sequenced sample: axillary lymph node tissue. The receptors derive from a female donor with breast cancer. Some clones in this sample may be carry-over from other donors' samples.

CDR3 sequence: CASSQDLGLANYYGYTF. The CDR3 DNA is TGCGCCAGCAGCCAAGACCTGGGACTAGCGAATTACTATGGCTACACCTTC. J is TRBJ1-2 and V is TRBV4-1, with D possibly being TRBD1 (5 bases). Per the germline V gene, CDR1 is MGHRA and CDR2 is YSYEKL. The CDR3 runs 17 residues. V was clipped by 0 bases and J by 3 bases, with 17 bases between them.

Notes on this clonotype: A junction boundary mismatches the germline segment, possibly from a read error. The chain links TRBV9 to TRBJ2-4; possibly TRBD1 for D (6 bases). This CDR3 contains 14 residues. Germline assignment: CDR1 SGDLS and CDR2 YYNGEE. CDR3 nucleotide sequence: TGTGCCAGCAGCTACGGGTTGGGACAAAACATTCAGTCCTTC. It encodes CASSYGLGQNIQSF.

The J gene is TRBJ1-2, the V gene TRBV7-2; perhaps TRBD1 as D (6 bases). The germline gives CDR1 SGHTA, CDR2 FQGNSA. Trimming pared 5 bases from V and 8 bases from J, leaving 24 bases between. The CDR3 spans 16 residues. CDR3 in DNA: TGTGCCAGCAGCAGAACAGGGAGGAGAGTTTCAGGAGGCTACACCTTC. Amino acid sequence: CASSRTGRRVSGGYTF.

This clonotype was seen repeatedly, ten times or more. A much larger clone lies a single base off, so this may be a read error. CDR3 DNA sequence: TGTGCCAGCAGAAACAGCAATCAGCCCCAGCATTTT. It is translated as CASRNSNQPQHF. The chain couples TRBV6-1 to TRBJ1-5; D ambiguous. The CDR3 loop spans 12 amino acids. Germline V lookup: CDR1 MNHNS, CDR2 SASEGT. The germline V and J ends were trimmed by 6 bases and 1 base, with 4 bases remaining between them.

This clonotype was seen a handful of times. The chain has TRBV5-1 and TRBJ2-7, with D perhaps TRBD1 (6 bases). Germline lookup yields CDR1 SGHRS and CDR2 YFSETQ. The CDR3 covers 19 residues. The V end lost 7 bases, the J end lost 0 bases, and 29 bases lay between the germline ends. CDR3 loop: CASSRGWSRAGPSSYEQYF. The CDR3 bases are TGCGCCAGCTCGAGGGGGTGGAGCCGGGCCGGCCCAAGCTCCTACGAGCAGTACTTC.

This clonotype was counted many times. The chain recombines TRBV20-1 with TRBJ2-3, with 9 bases lining up with TRBD1. V was pared by 5 bases and J by 2 bases, with 8 bases of the junction left unmatched. The CDR3 extends over 15 amino acids. CDR1 and CDR2 from the germline V gene are DFQATT and SNEGSKA (reference sequence). The CDR3 region has the DNA TGCAGTGCTCCGGGACAGGGAAGGACCACAGATACGCAGTATTTT. Translation gives CSAPGQGRTTDTQYF.

This clonotype has at least ten counts. The CDR3 loop is CASSLDLAGVETQYF. As DNA, the CDR3 is TGTGCCAGCAGCTTAGATCTAGCGGGAGTAGAGACCCAGTACTTC. The V and J genes are TRBV7-9 and TRBJ2-5; 10 positions match TRBD2. CDR3 length: 15 residues. With V trimmed by 1 base and J by 4 bases, 3 bases remained unmatched. Germline CDR1 SEHNR, CDR2 FQNEAQ (reference sequence).

This clonotype was counted at least ten times. J is TRBJ2-7 and V is TRBV5-1, with TRBD2 identical over 11 bases. Germline V CDR1 and CDR2: SGHRS, YFSETQ. This CDR3 has 16 residues. The V gene end was trimmed by 5 bases and the J gene end by 1 base; junction bases not matched to a gene: 8. This chain's CDR3 is CASSGLAGGASYEQYF. CDR3 nucleotide sequence: TGCGCCAGCAGTGGGCTAGCGGGAGGCGCGTCCTACGAGCAGTACTTC.

This clonotype was found once. The junction departs from germline at one end; a sequencing error may be responsible. V gene TRBV2 combines with J gene TRBJ1-6; D is uncertain. The germline CDR1 and CDR2 sequences are SNHLY and FYNNEI. The CDR3 has 15 residues. CDR3 sequence (DNA): TGTGCCAGCAGCGACCGGACTGGAGGGAATTCGCCCCTCCACTTT. Protein: CASSDRTGGNSPLHF.

Written as DNA, the CDR3 is TGTGCCAGCAGCGGATTAAAGGGGGAGTGGGTATCGCCTGAGCAGTTCTTC. Translation gives CASSGLKGEWVSPEQFF. The rearrangement links TRBV9 to TRBJ2-1, with D possibly matching TRBD1 (6 bases). The CDR3 consists of 17 residues. Germline CDR1 reads SGDLS; CDR2 reads YYNGEE. Trimming left V 3 bases short and J 9 bases short, with 25 bases between. The variable domain in full, with the rest retrieved from reference TRBV9 and TRBJ2-1, is DSGVTQTPKHLITATGQRVTLRCSPRSGDLSVYWYQQSLDQGLQFLIQYYNGEERAKGNILERFSAQQFPDLHSELNLSSLELGDSALYFCASSGLKGEWVSPEQFFGPGTRLTVL.

This clonotype was recorded a few times. A much larger clone differs by one base, so this may be a read error. The rearrangement links TRBV12-3 or TRBV12-4 to TRBJ2-3, with 8 positions matching TRBD2. Germline trimming cut 3 bases from V and 3 bases from J; bases unmatched to any gene: 5. This CDR3 spans 15 amino acids. The DNA of the CDR3 is TGTGCCAGCAGTTTCTCTAGCGGGCTAACAGATACGCAGTATTTT. This gives the protein CASSFSSGLTDTQYF.

This clonotype was observed many times. The chain joins TRBV19 to TRBJ2-2; 7 nucleotides match TRBD1. The V and J ends lost 3 bases and 2 bases, in that order; junction bases with no gene match: 6. The CDR3 totals 16 residues. Per germline, CDR1 LNHDA and CDR2 SQIVND (reference sequence). CDR3 sequence: CASSIGTVFNTGELFF. CDR3 coding DNA: TGTGCCAGTAGTATTGGGACAGTCTTTAACACCGGGGAGCTGTTTTTT.

Concerning this clonotype itself: This likely comes from a read error, as the CDR3 has no conserved phenylalanine or tryptophan at its end. The rearrangement links TRBV4-1 to TRBJ2-7; D is perhaps TRBD1 or TRBD2 (5 bases each). The CDR3 sequence is 15 residues long. CDR1 is MGHRA, CDR2 YSYEKL, per germline. In DNA form, the CDR3 reads TGCGCCAGCAGCCAAGACTCGGGGACCCTCTACAAGCAGTACCTC. Its translation is CASSQDSGTLYKQYL.

This clonotype was recorded once. V usage is TRBV29-1 and J usage is TRBJ2-6; D might be TRBD1 or TRBD2, each matching 6 bases. The CDR3 totals 17 residues. The ends were cut back, 3 bases at V and 3 bases at J, with 18 bases in the middle. Germline CDR1 reads SQVTM; CDR2 reads ANQGSEA. In DNA form, the CDR3 reads TGCAGCGTTGACCGGGGGCCCACCCCCTATGGGGCCAACGTCCTGACTTTC. Translation gives CSVDRGPTPYGANVLTF.

This clonotype occurred many times. The rearrangement uses TRBV27 and TRBJ2-7; D not resolved. Germline lookup yields CDR1 MNHEY and CDR2 SMNVEV (reference sequence). The CDR3 spans 13 residues. V was shortened by 10 bases and J by 1 base, with 14 bases between the two germline ends. The CDR3 nucleotides read TGTGCCACCAGATCGGGCACTTCCTACGAGCAGTACTTC. Translating it yields CATRSGTSYEQYF.

This clonotype was counted many times. The chain couples TRBV19 to TRBJ1-2; D possibly corresponds to TRBD1 (5 bases). Germline CDR1 LNHDA, CDR2 SQIVND (reference sequence). V lost 0 bases, J lost 4 bases, and 6 bases lay in between. The CDR3 has 13 residues. The CDR3: CASSIEGTYGYTF. For the CDR3, the DNA is TGTGCCAGTAGTATAGAGGGGACCTATGGCTACACCTTC.

This clonotype was found many times. This chain connects TRBV2 to TRBJ1-2; TRBD1 matches at 9 bases. The trim removed 8 bases at V and 5 bases at J, leaving 9 bases unmatched. Germline assignment: CDR1 SNHLY and CDR2 FYNNEI. This CDR3 contains 14 residues. CDR3 loop: CASRYRDRVYGYTF. The CDR3 DNA is TGTGCCAGCCGGTACCGGGACAGGGTTTATGGCTACACCTTC.

This clonotype was detected many times. The genes are TRBV5-5 and TRBJ1-4; no firm D call. V was cut by 2 bases and J by 12 bases, with 20 bases left in between. CDR1 and CDR2 from the germline V gene are SGHKS and YYEKEE (reference sequence). The CDR3 is 15 residues long. The CDR3 DNA reads as TGTGCCAGCAGCTTCCTAACCGGACCCCTCGGGGAACTGTTTTTT. This encodes CASSFLTGPLGELFF.

The chain joins TRBV12-3 or TRBV12-4 to TRBJ1-1; D is possibly TRBD1 (5 bases). This CDR3 comprises 13 residues. V was pared by 6 bases and J by 6 bases, with 14 bases between. The CDR3 DNA reads TGTGCCAGCAGCGGGACTCTACGCCCTGAAGCTTTCTTT. It codes for CASSGTLRPEAFF.

The chain joins TRBV14 to TRBJ2-1; D possibly corresponds to TRBD1 (5 bases). This CDR3 is built from 13 residues. Germline V gene data show CDR1 as SGHDN and CDR2 as FVKESK. The V end lost 6 bases, the J end lost 9 bases, and 15 bases lay between the germline ends. The CDR3 nucleotides read TGTGCCAGCAGACCGATTTGGGGCGGTGAGCAGTTCTTC. This codes for CASRPIWGGEQFF.